The clone carrying this T cell receptor (beta chain) has only a few counts. Its antigen remains unknown. This record comes from a study of beta chain features in type 1 diabetes. Losses at the gene ends were 2 bases for V and 6 bases for J; bases not matched to a gene: 3. CDR1 and CDR2 from the germline V gene are KGHSH and LQKENI. The CDR3 loop spans 14 amino acids. Expressed TCRB transcripts were sequenced because the isolated RNA had all been reverse transcribed beforehand. Data came from immunoSEQ multiplex PCR; TCRdb stores just in-frame clones and leaves some out. The sample has hundreds of thousands of clones; over 10% are singletons. Findings and caveats of the study: Junctions at VDJ sites from type 1 diabetes patients had fewer insertions and more deletions.

The sequenced sample was naive CD4+ T cells from blood. This clonotype was obtained from a woman between 18 and 29 years old in good health. The J gene is TRBJ2-1, the V gene TRBV18, with TRBD2 matching 8 bases. The CDR3 coding sequence is TGTGCCAGCTCACCAGTCCGGGGGGGCAATGAGCAGTTCTTC. This codes for CASSPVRGGNEQFF.